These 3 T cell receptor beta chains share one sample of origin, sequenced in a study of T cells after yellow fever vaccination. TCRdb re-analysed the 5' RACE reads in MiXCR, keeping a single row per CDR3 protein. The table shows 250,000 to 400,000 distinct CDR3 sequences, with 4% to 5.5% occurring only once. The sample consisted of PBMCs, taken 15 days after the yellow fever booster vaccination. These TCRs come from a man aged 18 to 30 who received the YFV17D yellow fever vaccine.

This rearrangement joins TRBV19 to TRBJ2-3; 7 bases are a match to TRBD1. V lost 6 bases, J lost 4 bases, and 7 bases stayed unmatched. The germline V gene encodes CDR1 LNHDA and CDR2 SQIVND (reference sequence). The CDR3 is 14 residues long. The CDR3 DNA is TGTGCCAGTAGCCCGACAGGGATTTCAGATACGCAGTATTTT. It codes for CASSPTGISDTQYF.

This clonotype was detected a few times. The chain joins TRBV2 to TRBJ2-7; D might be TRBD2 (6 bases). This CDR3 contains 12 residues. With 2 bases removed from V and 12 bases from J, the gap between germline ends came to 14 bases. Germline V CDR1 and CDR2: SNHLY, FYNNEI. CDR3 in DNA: TGTGCCAGCAGTGAACGCTCCGGGACTGGGTACGTC. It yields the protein CASSERSGTGYV.

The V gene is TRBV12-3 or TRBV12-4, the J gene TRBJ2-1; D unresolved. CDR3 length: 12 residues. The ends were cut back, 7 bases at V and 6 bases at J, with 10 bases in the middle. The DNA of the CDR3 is TGTGCCAGCACCGGGTCGGGCAATGAGCAGTTCTTC. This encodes CASTGSGNEQFF.